This T cell receptor (beta chain) was sequenced during a study of spatial heterogeneity in lung cancer. Germline-derived CDR1 and CDR2 are MNHEY and SVGAGI. V was trimmed by 5 bases and J by 7 bases, leaving 6 bases between them. The CDR3 is 12 amino acids. This clonotype was seen at least ten times. Specified time point: sample taken at primary tumor resection. Unsorted whole RNA from tumor, nontumor lung or frozen PBMC underwent sequencing. The donors, 72 patients with untreated early-stage non-small cell lung cancer, provided the samples. In TCRdb, the 5' RACE reads were re-called with MiXCR into one record per CDR3 protein. The data hold 50,000 to 65,000 distinct CDR3 sequences, with 7% to 10% observed a single time.

This TCR came from a female donor with early-stage non-small cell lung cancer. The chain joins TRBV6-5 to TRBJ1-6, with D hard to call. Material: PBMCs, obtained at surgery. The CDR3 bases are TGTGCCAGCAGTGGGGTAAATTCACCCCTCCACTTT. Translating it yields CASSGVNSPLHF.